The clone carrying this T cell receptor beta chain occurred a few times. Antigen specificity is unknown. This CDR3 contains 14 residues. Trimming removed 6 bases from V and 3 bases from J; junction bases left unmatched: 6. This sample was taken from a study of T-cell memory formation after mild COVID-19. 5'RACE primed at constant segments yielded TCR alpha and TCR beta cDNA libraries bearing sample barcodes and UMIs. Using its own MiXCR run on the 5' RACE reads, TCRdb lists one record per CDR3 protein. Here the sample spans around 430,000 distinct CDR3 sequences, more than 15% being singletons. Regarding the study as a whole: The study found balanced CD4/CD8 in clones contracting day 15 to 85 and a CD4+ lean in later expanders. There was no confirmation that second-wave clones peaking on day 37 were SARS-CoV-2 specific. Of the contracting clones, CD4+ ones lay mainly in CM and EM, and CD8+ ones in EMRA.

The receptor comes from a young man who had mild COVID-19 (a few samples of this study predate the infection). Cell type and time point are not known. What was sequenced was PBMCs or a T cell subset sorted from them (not recorded which). The rearrangement joins TRBV12-3 or TRBV12-4 to TRBJ1-2, with 8 bases that match TRBD1. The CDR3 nucleotides are TGTGCCAGCAGATTTGGGACAGGACACTATGGCTACACCTTC. It is translated as CASRFGTGHYGYTF.